One and the same sample provided the 7 T cell receptor beta chains below, sequenced in a study of T cells after yellow fever vaccination. TCRdb fed the 5' RACE reads into MiXCR, producing one record per CDR3 protein. The sample yields 80,000 to 100,000 distinct CDR3 sequences, approximately 9% seen once. Sequencing used CD8+ T cells not binding an NS4B(214-222) dextramer, sorted from PBMCs, obtained around 15 days after the first yellow fever vaccination. The source is a man aged 18 to 29 who received the YFV17D yellow fever vaccine.

This clonotype has only a few counts. The chain combines TRBV7-8 with TRBJ1-2; no clear D gene. Per germline, CDR1 SGHVS and CDR2 FQNEAQ. CDR3 size: 14 residues. Trimming pared 5 bases from V and 4 bases from J, leaving 14 bases between. Here the CDR3 reads CASSARTRVYGYTF. CDR3 nucleotides: TGTGCCAGCAGCGCCAGGACCCGGGTCTATGGCTACACCTTC.

The sample holds many counts of this clonotype. The chain is built from TRBV20-1 and TRBJ1-2; TRBD1 agrees at 8 bases. Germline CDR1 is DFQATT and CDR2 is SNEGSKA (reference sequence). This CDR3 contains 15 residues. The V gene end was trimmed by 3 bases and the J gene end by 3 bases; junction bases not matched to a gene: 9. The CDR3 bases are TGCAGTGCTAGGGGGACAGGCAAGTTCTACTATGGCTACACCTTC. This sequence encodes CSARGTGKFYYGYTF.

This chain uses TRBV6-1 with TRBJ2-2; D ambiguous. Germline lookup yields CDR1 MNHNS and CDR2 SASEGT. The CDR3 has 15 residues. V shed 6 bases and J shed 1 base, with 12 bases lying between them. CDR3 nucleotide sequence: TGTGCCAGCAGAGTTTCCGACGGGAACACCGGGGAGCTGTTTTTT. Residues: CASRVSDGNTGELFF.

Many counts were recorded for this clonotype. The chain has TRBV20-1 and TRBJ1-6; possible D gene TRBD1, 5 bases. The germline CDR1 and CDR2 sequences are DFQATT and SNEGSKA (reference sequence). The CDR3 sequence is 13 residues long. V gave up 2 bases and J gave up 7 bases, with 9 bases separating them. CDR3 in amino acids: CSARQGGNSPLHF. CDR3 nucleotides: TGCAGTGCTAGACAGGGAGGGAATTCACCCCTCCACTTT.

This clonotype was counted a few times. V and J are TRBV27 and TRBJ1-2; D remains ambiguous. V shed 3 bases and J shed 4 bases, with 9 bases lying between them. The CDR3 runs to 13 residues. CDR1 and CDR2 from the germline V gene are MNHEY and SMNVEV (reference sequence). CDR3 sequence: CASSFAIGYGYTF. The CDR3 DNA reads TGTGCCAGCAGTTTCGCGATTGGCTATGGCTACACCTTC.

This clonotype occurred a few times. The rearrangement joins TRBV12-3 or TRBV12-4 to TRBJ1-1, with D unresolved. V was pared by 7 bases and J by 8 bases, with 11 bases between. The CDR3 runs to 11 residues. The CDR3 DNA reads as TGTGCCAGCACCCGGCTCACCGAAGCTTTCTTT. Its translation: CASTRLTEAFF.

This clonotype was detected a few times. The chain employs TRBV7-8 and TRBJ2-7; 10 bases line up with TRBD1. The V gene end was trimmed by 5 bases and the J gene end by 4 bases; junction bases not matched to a gene: 5. CDR3 size: 14 residues. Looked up from germline, CDR1 is SGHVS and CDR2 is FQNEAQ. In DNA, the CDR3 is TGTGCCAGCAGCCCCGGGGGACAGGGGTACGAGCAGTACTTC. It yields the protein CASSPGGQGYEQYF.